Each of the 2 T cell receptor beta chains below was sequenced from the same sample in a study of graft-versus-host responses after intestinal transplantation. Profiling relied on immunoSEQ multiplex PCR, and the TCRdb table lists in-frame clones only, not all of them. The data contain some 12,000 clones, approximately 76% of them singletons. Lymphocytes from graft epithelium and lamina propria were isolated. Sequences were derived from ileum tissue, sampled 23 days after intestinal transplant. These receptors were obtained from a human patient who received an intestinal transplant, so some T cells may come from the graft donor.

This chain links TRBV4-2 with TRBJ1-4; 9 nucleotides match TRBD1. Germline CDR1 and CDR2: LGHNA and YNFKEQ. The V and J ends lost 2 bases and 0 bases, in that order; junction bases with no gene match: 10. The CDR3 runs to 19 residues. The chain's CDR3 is CASSQPTGGGSATNEKLFF. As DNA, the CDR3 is TGTGCCAGCAGCCAACCGACAGGGGGGGGATCTGCAACTAATGAAAAACTGTTTTTT.

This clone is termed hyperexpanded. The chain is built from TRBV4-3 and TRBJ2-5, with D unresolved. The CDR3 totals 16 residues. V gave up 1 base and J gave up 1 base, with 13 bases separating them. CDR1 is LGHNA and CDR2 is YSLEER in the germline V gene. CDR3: CASSQGPHQGQETQYF. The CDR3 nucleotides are TGCGCCAGCAGCCAAGGGCCCCACCAAGGCCAAGAGACCCAGTACTTC.